One sample yielded the 18 T cell receptor beta chains listed below, sequenced in a study of T cell clonality in common variable immunodeficiency. Whole-study findings and limits: Common variable immunodeficiency TCR beta sequences reportedly had fewer deletions and N-nucleotide insertions.

Clones were sequenced by immunoSEQ multiplex PCR, and TCRdb holds only the in-frame ones, with some missing. The record shows approximately 30,000 clones for this sample, with no singletons present. These TCRs are of unknown antigen specificity. The specimen was peripheral blood mononuclear cells. The receptors shown here come from a human donor with common variable immunodeficiency.

At least ten counts were recorded for this clone. The CDR3 end is not reached by the read, which stops 3 residues before it; the germline J gene fills it in. The chain carries TRBV7-2 and TRBJ1-5, with D tentatively TRBD1 (5 bases). Germline V gene data show CDR1 as SGHTA and CDR2 as FQGNSA. This CDR3 is built from 14 residues. V lost 5 bases, J lost 3 bases, and 11 bases lay in between. This CDR3 reads CASSLTAYNQPQHF. The CDR3 bases that were read are TGTGCCAGCAGCCTGACAGCCTACAATCAGCCC. Filled out from reference TRBV7-2 and TRBJ1-5, the complete variable domain reads GAGVSQSPSNKVTEKGKDVELRCDPISGHTALYWYRQSLGQGLEFLIYFQGNSAPDKSGLPSDRFSAERTGGSVSTLTIQRTQQEDSAVYLCASSLTAYNQPQHFGDGTRLSIL.

The sample holds many counts of this clone. A junction boundary mismatches the germline segment, possibly from a read error. The read terminates 3 residues ahead of where the CDR3 ends, so the germline J gene completes it. J is TRBJ2-7 and V is TRBV4-2; TRBD1 might be the D (7 bases). Germline values: CDR1 LGHNA, CDR2 YNFKEQ. The CDR3 covers 16 residues. CDR3 bases read: TGCGCCAGCAGCCGCGCGGTCCAGGGGGGCTCCTACGAG. Its protein product is CASSRAVQGGSYE. In full, the CDR3 reads CASSRAVQGGSYEQYF.

This clone was found many times. The DNA ends 3 residues before the CDR3 does, and the rest of the CDR3 is filled in from the germline J gene. V and J are TRBV20-1 and TRBJ2-2, with TRBD1 as a possible D gene (6 bases). The V gene's germline CDR1 is DFQATT and CDR2 SNEGSKA (reference sequence). The CDR3 contains 16 residues. V was shortened by 6 bases and J by 4 bases, with 21 bases between the two germline ends. This CDR3 is CSADDPQGASTGELFF. The DNA read from the CDR3 is TGCAGTGCGGACGACCCACAGGGAGCAAGCACCGGGGAG.

About this clone itself: Coverage ceases 3 residues before the CDR3 finishes, and the germline J gene fills in the end. The J gene is TRBJ1-1, the V gene TRBV6-2 or TRBV6-3, with a weak D call TRBD1 (6 bases). Germline-derived CDR1 and CDR2 are MNHEY and SVGEGT. The CDR3 covers 15 residues. V lost 6 bases and J 1 base, leaving 15 bases between the germline ends. The CDR3 protein is CASSPTGGGNTEAFF. The DNA read from the CDR3 is TGTGCCAGCAGCCCCACAGGAGGGGGGAACACTGAA.

Comment on this clone: The CDR3 goes on 3 residues after the read ends, and that part is filled in from the germline J gene. V usage is TRBV11-2 and J usage is TRBJ1-6; D call uncertain. The V end lost 7 bases, the J end lost 7 bases, and 11 bases lay between the germline ends. Germline V gene lookup returns CDR1 SGHAT and CDR2 FQNNGV. The CDR3 totals 13 residues. Here the CDR3 reads CASTVGPNSPLHF. Partial CDR3 DNA: TGTGCCAGCACCGTAGGGCCGAATTCACCC.

This clone was detected a few times. The read halts 3 residues ahead of the CDR3 end, with the missing end drawn from the germline J gene. V gene TRBV7-2 combines with J gene TRBJ1-2; 11 bases match TRBD1. Germline lookup yields CDR1 SGHTA and CDR2 FQGNSA. V shed 4 bases, J shed 4 bases, and the junction held 2 bases outside the gene matches. The CDR3 runs to 14 residues. The sequenced CDR3 bases are TGTGCCAGCAGCTCGGACAGGGGGCCCTATGGC. Its translation is CASSSDRGPYG. Given in full, the CDR3 is CASSSDRGPYGYTF.

This clone has only a few counts. The DNA ends 3 residues before the CDR3 does, and the rest of the CDR3 is filled in from the germline J gene. The chain employs TRBV7-8 and TRBJ2-1, with TRBD2 as a possible D gene (7 bases). Germline lookup yields CDR1 SGHVS and CDR2 FQNEAQ. V was pared by 3 bases and J by 6 bases, with 18 bases between. The CDR3 extends over 16 amino acids. CDR3 loop: CASSFPGGPRPNEQFF. The covered CDR3 bases are TGTGCCAGCAGCTTCCCCGGGGGGCCCCGCCCCAATGAG.

The sample holds a few counts of this clone. The CDR3 is cut off 3 residues early in the read; its end comes from the germline J gene. The rearrangement uses TRBV6-2 or TRBV6-3 and TRBJ2-6; possibly TRBD1 for D (6 bases). The germline gives CDR1 MNHEY, CDR2 SVGEGT. This CDR3 contains 14 residues. V was pared by 2 bases and J by 4 bases, with 6 bases between. The sequenced CDR3 bases are TGTGCCAGCAGTTACGGGACAGGGGCCAACGTC. It yields the protein CASSYGTGANV. The whole CDR3 is CASSYGTGANVLTF.

This clone was detected only a few times. Coverage ceases 3 residues before the CDR3 finishes, and the germline J gene fills in the end. The genes are TRBV18 and TRBJ1-1, with 8 bases identical to TRBD1. V gave up 4 bases and J gave up 1 base; unmatched junction bases: 11. This CDR3 is 17 amino acids long. Per the germline V gene, CDR1 is KGHSH and CDR2 is LQKENI. The CDR3 loop is CASSRGSGGATNTEAFF. CDR3 DNA, as far as it was read: TGTGCCAGCTCACGGGGGTCAGGGGGCGCAACGAACACTGAA.

In its sample, this clone ranks as medium-sized (0.01 to 0.1%). The read terminates 3 residues before the CDR3 end, so the remaining end is supplied by the germline J gene. The V and J genes are TRBV7-2 and TRBJ2-5; a weak D match, TRBD1 (6 bases). Trimming pared 5 bases from V and 2 bases from J, leaving 12 bases between. The CDR3 extends over 14 amino acids. Germline loops: CDR1 SGHTA, CDR2 FQGNSA. CDR3 DNA, as far as it was read: TGTGCCAGCAGCCCTCTGGACAGACAAGAGACC. Amino acids: CASSPLDRQET. The full CDR3 protein reads CASSPLDRQETQYF.

To note about this clone: The CDR3 extends 3 residues past the end of the read, so its final part is completed from the germline J gene. The chain is built from TRBV7-6 and TRBJ2-5; 11 bases are a match to TRBD2. With 5 bases clipped from V and 4 bases from J, the junction kept 12 bases outside the gene matches. The CDR3 runs 17 residues. CDR1 is SGHVS, CDR2 FNYEAQ, per germline. CDR3 sequence reads: CASSRGSSGGPGETQYF. The DNA read from the CDR3 is TGTGCCAGCAGCCGAGGGTCTAGCGGGGGGCCCGGAGAGACC.

This clone was counted a few times. The chain's CDR3 is CASSTTGWVYEQYF. Partial CDR3 DNA: TGTGCCAGCTCAACCACAGGGTGGGTCTACGAG. The rearrangement links TRBV18 to TRBJ2-7; maybe TRBD1 (6 bases). The sequence runs out 3 residues before the end of the CDR3; the remainder is reconstructed from the germline J gene. This CDR3 comprises 14 residues. In germline, CDR1 is KGHSH, CDR2 LQKENI. The V and J ends lost 5 bases and 3 bases respectively, with 14 bases between them.

The chain's CDR3 is CASSPNSPTDTQYF. CDR3 DNA (partial): TGTGCCAGCTCACCAAACAGCCCAACGGATACG. The chain uses TRBV18 and TRBJ2-3; D not certain. Read coverage stops 3 residues before the CDR3 terminus; the germline J gene supplies the remainder. Trimming removed 2 bases at V and 6 bases at J, with 12 bases between. Looked up from germline, CDR1 is KGHSH and CDR2 is LQKENI. There are 14 residues in the CDR3.

Concerning this clone itself: The read ends 3 residues before the CDR3 terminus; that terminus is restored from the germline J gene. The gene calls are TRBV7-8 and TRBJ2-7, with D possibly TRBD1 on 5 matching bases. V lost 5 bases and J lost 3, with 14 bases in between. CDR1 is SGHVS, CDR2 FQNEAQ, per germline. CDR3 size: 14 residues. The CDR3 loop reads CASSPDWGSYEQYF. Partial CDR3 DNA: TGTGCCAGCAGCCCAGATTGGGGCAGCTACGAG. Drawing the rest from reference TRBV7-8 and TRBJ2-7, the complete variable domain is GAGVSQSPRYKVAKRGQDVALRCDPISGHVSLFWYQQALGQGPEFLTYFQNEAQLDKSGLPSDRFFAERPEGSVSTLKIQRTQQEDSAVYLCASSPDWGSYEQYFGPGTRLTVT.

This clone was detected only a few times. The missing CDR3 end, 3 residues past where the read stops, is filled in from the germline J gene. The chain is built from TRBV5-1 and TRBJ2-2; 8 bases are a match to TRBD1. The CDR3 is 13 residues long. With 9 bases clipped from V and 4 bases from J, the junction kept 5 bases outside the gene matches. Germline CDR1 is SGHRS and CDR2 is YFSETQ. The CDR3 bases that were read are TGCGCCACCAGGGGGCAGGGCACCGGGGAG. Its translation is CATRGQGTGE. The entire CDR3 is CATRGQGTGELFF.

Many counts were recorded for this clone. From the germline J gene comes the end of the CDR3, since the read stops 3 residues before it. This chain connects TRBV19 to TRBJ1-5; 9 bases fit TRBD1. V dropped 1 base and J dropped 5; count of bases not matched to a gene: 3. CDR1 and CDR2 (germline): LNHDA, SQIVND (reference sequence). The CDR3 is made up of 15 amino acids. The sequenced CDR3 bases are TGTGCCAGTAGTATAGGACAGGGGGGGCATCAGCCC. Encoded protein: CASSIGQGGHQP. The entire CDR3 reads CASSIGQGGHQPQHF.

Concerning this clone itself: The read terminates 3 residues before the CDR3 end, so the remaining end is supplied by the germline J gene. The chain joins TRBV19 to TRBJ2-3; D may be TRBD2 (6 bases). Trimming took off 2 bases at V and 5 bases at J, with 14 bases between the two ends. Germline loops: CDR1 LNHDA, CDR2 SQIVND (reference sequence). The CDR3 consists of 15 residues. CDR3 amino acids: CASSIFPGDGDTQYF. The part of the CDR3 DNA that was read is TGTGCCAGTAGTATATTCCCGGGGGATGGAGATACG.

This clone was observed a handful of times. The read stops 3 residues short of the end of the CDR3; the missing end is completed from the germline J gene. This chain joins TRBV7-6 and TRBJ2-2; maybe TRBD1 (5 bases). CDR3 size: 12 residues. The ends were cut back, 4 bases at V and 7 bases at J, with 7 bases in the middle. Germline CDR1 and CDR2: SGHVS and FNYEAQ. The sequenced CDR3 bases are TGTGCCAGCAGCTCAGGGTACGGGGAG. It encodes CASSSGYGE. The whole CDR3 protein reads CASSSGYGELFF.